In this sample, the clone carrying this TCR beta chain turned up a few times. The antigen is not known. This CDR3 spans 13 amino acids. Per the germline V gene, CDR1 is SGHRS and CDR2 is YFSETQ. V was pared by 4 bases and J by 3 bases, with 2 bases of the junction left unmatched. This record comes from a study of T-cell reconstitution after alpha-beta-depleted transplantation in children. Findings of the study overall: T-cell numbers and diversity one year post-transplant derived largely from freshly generated T cells. Two months or so post-transplant, alpha-beta T cells reportedly derived from several hundred expanded graft clones.

For TCRbeta, the library was prepared with unique molecular identifiers. TCRdb reprocessed the PCR reads via MiXCR and lists one record per CDR3 protein. This table holds 450,000 to 550,000 distinct CDR3 sequences, more than 9.5% found once. The rearrangement joins TRBV5-1 to TRBJ2-3, with 7 bases identical to TRBD1. Specimen: PBMCs, mostly from graft donor cells, collected 180 days after TCRalphabeta/CD19-depleted stem cell transplant. The sequence was obtained from a female patient aged 2 to 10 who had a stem cell transplant for aplastic anemia, so the T cells may come from the graft donor. The CDR3 sequence is CASSTQGTDTQYF. For the CDR3, the DNA is TGCGCCAGCAGCACACAGGGGACAGATACGCAGTATTTT.